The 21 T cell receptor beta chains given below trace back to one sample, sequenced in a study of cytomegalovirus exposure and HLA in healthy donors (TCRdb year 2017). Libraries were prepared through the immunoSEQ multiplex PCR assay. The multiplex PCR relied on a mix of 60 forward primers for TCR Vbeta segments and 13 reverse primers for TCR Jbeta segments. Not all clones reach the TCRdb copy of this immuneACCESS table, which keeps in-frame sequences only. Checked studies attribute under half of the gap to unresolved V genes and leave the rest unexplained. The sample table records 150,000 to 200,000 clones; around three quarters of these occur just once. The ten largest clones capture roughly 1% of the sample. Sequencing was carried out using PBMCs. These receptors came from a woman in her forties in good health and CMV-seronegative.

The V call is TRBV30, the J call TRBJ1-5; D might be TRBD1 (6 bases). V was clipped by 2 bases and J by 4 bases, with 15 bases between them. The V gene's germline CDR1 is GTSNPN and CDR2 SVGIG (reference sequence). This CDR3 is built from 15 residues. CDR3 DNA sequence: TGTGCCTGGAGTTTAAAGGGGGTAGGGAATCAGCCCCAGCATTTT. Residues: CAWSLKGVGNQPQHF. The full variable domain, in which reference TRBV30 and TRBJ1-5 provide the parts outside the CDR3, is SQTIHQWPATLVQPVGSPLSLECTVEGTSNPNLYWYRQAAGRGLQLLFYSVGIGQISSEVPQNLSASRPQDRQFILSSKKLLLSDSGFYLCAWSLKGVGNQPQHFGDGTRLSIL.

The CDR3 here is CASSLVREQFF. Written as DNA, the CDR3 is TGTGCCAGCAGCTTGGTTCGGGAGCAGTTCTTC. The J gene is TRBJ2-1, the V gene TRBV7-2; unclear D gene. The CDR3 runs 11 residues. In germline, CDR1 is SGHTA, CDR2 FQGNSA. Trimming left V 3 bases short and J 10 bases short, with 7 bases between.

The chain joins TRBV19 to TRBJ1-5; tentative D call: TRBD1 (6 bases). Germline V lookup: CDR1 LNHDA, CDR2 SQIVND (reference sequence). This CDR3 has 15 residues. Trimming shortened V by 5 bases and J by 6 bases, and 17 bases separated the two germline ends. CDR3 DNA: TGTGCCAGTAGTGCCCCCAGGGGCGCGTTTCAGCCCCAGCATTTT. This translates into CASSAPRGAFQPQHF.

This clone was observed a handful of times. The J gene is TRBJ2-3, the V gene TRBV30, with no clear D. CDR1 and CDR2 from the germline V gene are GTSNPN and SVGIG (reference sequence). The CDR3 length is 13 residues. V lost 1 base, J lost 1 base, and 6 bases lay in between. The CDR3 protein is CAWSDQGTDTQYF. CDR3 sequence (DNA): TGTGCCTGGAGTGACCAGGGCACAGATACGCAGTATTTT.

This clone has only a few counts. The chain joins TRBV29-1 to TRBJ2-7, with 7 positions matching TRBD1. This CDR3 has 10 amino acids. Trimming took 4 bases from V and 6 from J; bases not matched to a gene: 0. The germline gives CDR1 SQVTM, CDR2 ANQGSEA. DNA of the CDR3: TGCAGCGTTGGACAGGGCGAGCAGTACTTC. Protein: CSVGQGEQYF.

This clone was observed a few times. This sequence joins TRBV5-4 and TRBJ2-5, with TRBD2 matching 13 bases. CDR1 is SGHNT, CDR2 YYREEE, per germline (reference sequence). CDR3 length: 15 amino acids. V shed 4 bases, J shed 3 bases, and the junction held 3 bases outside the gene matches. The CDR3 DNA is TGTGCCAGCAGCATTGGACTAGCGGGAGAAGAGACCCAGTACTTC. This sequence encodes CASSIGLAGEETQYF.

CDR3: CASGGGDYGYTF. As DNA, the CDR3 is TGTGCCAGCGGCGGGGGTGACTATGGCTACACCTTC. The V call is TRBV6-1, the J call TRBJ1-2; possible D gene TRBD1, 5 bases. The V end was cut by 8 bases, the J end by 3 bases, with 10 bases between. Per the germline V gene, CDR1 is MNHNS and CDR2 is SASEGT. The CDR3 loop spans 12 amino acids.

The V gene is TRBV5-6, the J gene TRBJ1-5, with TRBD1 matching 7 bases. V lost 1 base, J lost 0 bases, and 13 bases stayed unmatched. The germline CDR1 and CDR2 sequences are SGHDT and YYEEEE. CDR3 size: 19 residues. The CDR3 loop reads CASSLLGGSISYSNQPQHF. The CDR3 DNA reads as TGTGCCAGCAGCTTGTTAGGGGGCTCGATATCTTATAGCAATCAGCCCCAGCATTTT.

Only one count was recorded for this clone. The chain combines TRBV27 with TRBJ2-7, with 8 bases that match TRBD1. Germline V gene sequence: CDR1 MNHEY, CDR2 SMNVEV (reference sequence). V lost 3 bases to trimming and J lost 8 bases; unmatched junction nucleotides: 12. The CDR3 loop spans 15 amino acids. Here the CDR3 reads CASSFRVGQVPKQYF. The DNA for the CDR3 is TGTGCCAGCAGTTTTCGGGTGGGACAGGTCCCTAAGCAGTACTTC.

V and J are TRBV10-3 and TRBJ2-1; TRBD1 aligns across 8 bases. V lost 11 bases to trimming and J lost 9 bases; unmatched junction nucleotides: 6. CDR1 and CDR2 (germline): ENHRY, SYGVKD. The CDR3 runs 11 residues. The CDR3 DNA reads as TGTGCCTCGGGACAGGTCGGTGAGCAGTTCTTC. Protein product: CASGQVGEQFF.

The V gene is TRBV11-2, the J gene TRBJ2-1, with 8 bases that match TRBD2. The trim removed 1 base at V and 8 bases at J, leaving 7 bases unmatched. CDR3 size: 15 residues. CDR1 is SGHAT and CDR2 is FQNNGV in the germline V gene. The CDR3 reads CASSLAGGPIDEQFF. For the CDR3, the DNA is TGTGCCAGCAGCTTAGCGGGAGGGCCTATTGATGAGCAGTTCTTC.

Written as DNA, the CDR3 is TGTGCCAGCAGCCAAGACCCGGGAAGTGGGACAGATACGCAGTATTTT. It yields the protein CASSQDPGSGTDTQYF. The chain carries TRBV4-2 and TRBJ2-3; possible D gene TRBD2, 5 bases. V gave up 0 bases and J gave up 3 bases, with 13 bases separating them. Germline V lookup: CDR1 LGHNA, CDR2 YNFKEQ. The CDR3 runs 16 residues.

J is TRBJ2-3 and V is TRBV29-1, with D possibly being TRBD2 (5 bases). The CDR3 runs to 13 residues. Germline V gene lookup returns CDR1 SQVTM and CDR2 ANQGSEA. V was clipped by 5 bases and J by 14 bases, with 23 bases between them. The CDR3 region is CSVPSSAVVELYF. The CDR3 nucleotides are TGCAGCGTTCCCTCCTCAGCGGTGGTAGAACTGTATTTT.

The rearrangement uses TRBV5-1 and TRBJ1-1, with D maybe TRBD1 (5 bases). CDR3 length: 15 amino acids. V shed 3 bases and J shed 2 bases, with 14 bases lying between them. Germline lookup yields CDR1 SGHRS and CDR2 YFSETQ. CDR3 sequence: CASSWGVGINTEAFF. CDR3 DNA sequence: TGCGCCAGCAGCTGGGGGGTGGGGATCAACACTGAAGCTTTCTTT.

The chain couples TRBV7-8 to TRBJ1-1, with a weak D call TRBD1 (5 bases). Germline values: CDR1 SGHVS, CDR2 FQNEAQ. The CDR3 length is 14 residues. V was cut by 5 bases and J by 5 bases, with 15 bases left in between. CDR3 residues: CASSGPRGLTEAFF. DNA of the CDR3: TGTGCCAGCAGCGGCCCGCGGGGGTTGACTGAAGCTTTCTTT.

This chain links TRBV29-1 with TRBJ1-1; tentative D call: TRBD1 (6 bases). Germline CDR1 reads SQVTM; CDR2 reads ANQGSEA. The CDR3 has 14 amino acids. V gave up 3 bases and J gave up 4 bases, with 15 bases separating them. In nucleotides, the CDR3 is TGCAGCGTTGAGAGTGTGAGGGGGGGCACTGAAGCTTTCTTT. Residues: CSVESVRGGTEAFF.

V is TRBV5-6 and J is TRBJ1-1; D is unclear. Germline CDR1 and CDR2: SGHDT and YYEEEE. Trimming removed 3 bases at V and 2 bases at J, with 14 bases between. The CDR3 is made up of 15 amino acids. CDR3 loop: CASSSTGYLNTEAFF. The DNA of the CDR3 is TGTGCCAGCAGCTCTACGGGTTACCTAAACACTGAAGCTTTCTTT.

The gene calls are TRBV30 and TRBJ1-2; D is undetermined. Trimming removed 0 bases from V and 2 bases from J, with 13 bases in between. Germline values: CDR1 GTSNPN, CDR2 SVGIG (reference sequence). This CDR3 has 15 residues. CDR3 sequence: CAWSVSSVRNYGYTF. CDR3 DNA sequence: TGTGCCTGGAGTGTGAGCTCGGTGCGCAACTATGGCTACACCTTC.

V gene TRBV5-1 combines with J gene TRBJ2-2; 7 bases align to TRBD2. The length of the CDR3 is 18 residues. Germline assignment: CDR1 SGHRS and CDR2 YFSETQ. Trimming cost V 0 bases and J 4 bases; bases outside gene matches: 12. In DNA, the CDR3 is TGCGCCAGCAGCTTGGGCCCGGCTGGCGGGAGTCGCACCGGGGAGCTGTTTTTT. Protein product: CASSLGPAGGSRTGELFF.

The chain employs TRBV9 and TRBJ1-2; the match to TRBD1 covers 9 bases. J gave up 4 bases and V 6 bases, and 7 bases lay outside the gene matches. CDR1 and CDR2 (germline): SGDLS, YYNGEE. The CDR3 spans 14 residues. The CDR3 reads CASNAGTGTYGYTF. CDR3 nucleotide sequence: TGTGCCAGCAACGCCGGGACAGGGACCTATGGCTACACCTTC.

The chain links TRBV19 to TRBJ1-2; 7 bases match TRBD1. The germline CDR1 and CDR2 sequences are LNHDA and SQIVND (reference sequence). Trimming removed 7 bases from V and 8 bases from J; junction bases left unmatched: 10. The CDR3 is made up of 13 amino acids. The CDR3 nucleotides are TGTGCCAGTAATCTAGGGGGCGCAAACGGCTACACCTTC. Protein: CASNLGGANGYTF.